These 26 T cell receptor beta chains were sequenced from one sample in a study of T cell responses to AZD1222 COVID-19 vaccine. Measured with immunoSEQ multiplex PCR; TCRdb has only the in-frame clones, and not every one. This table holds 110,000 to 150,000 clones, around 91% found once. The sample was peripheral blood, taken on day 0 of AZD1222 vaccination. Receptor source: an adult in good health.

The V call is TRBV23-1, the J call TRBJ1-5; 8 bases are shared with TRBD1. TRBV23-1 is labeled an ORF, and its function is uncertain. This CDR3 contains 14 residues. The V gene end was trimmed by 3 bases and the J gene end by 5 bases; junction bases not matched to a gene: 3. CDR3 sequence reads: CASSHVRGHQPQHF. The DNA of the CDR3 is TGCGCCAGCAGTCATGTCAGGGGGCATCAGCCCCAGCATTTT.

The CDR3 nucleotides are TGCGCCAGCAGCTTGGATCCCGGGACCAAAAACATTCAGTACTTC. It specifies CASSLDPGTKNIQYF. The chain uses TRBV5-1 and TRBJ2-4; the D gene is possibly TRBD2 (5 bases). The CDR3 runs to 15 residues. Germline CDR1 reads SGHRS; CDR2 reads YFSETQ. Trimming stripped 0 bases from V and 2 bases from J, with 9 bases between.

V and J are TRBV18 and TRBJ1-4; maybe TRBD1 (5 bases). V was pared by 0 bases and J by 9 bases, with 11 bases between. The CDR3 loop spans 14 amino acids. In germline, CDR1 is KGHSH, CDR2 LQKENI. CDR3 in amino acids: CASSPPGVAKKLFF. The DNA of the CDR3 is TGTGCCAGCTCACCACCGGGGGTTGCGAAAAAACTGTTTTTT.

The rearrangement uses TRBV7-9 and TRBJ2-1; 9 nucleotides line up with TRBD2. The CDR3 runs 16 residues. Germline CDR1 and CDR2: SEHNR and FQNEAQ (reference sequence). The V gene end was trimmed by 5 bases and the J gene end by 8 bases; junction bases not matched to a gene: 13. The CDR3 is CASSDHPKRGVHEQFF. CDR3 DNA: TGTGCCAGCAGCGACCATCCTAAGCGGGGGGTGCATGAGCAGTTCTTC.

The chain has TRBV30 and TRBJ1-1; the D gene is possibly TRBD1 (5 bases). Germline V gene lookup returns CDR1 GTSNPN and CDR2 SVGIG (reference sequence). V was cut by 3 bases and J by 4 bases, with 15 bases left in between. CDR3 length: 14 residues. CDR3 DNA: TGTGCCTGGAGAGCGACCGGGGCGGCCACTGAAGCTTTCTTT. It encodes CAWRATGAATEAFF.

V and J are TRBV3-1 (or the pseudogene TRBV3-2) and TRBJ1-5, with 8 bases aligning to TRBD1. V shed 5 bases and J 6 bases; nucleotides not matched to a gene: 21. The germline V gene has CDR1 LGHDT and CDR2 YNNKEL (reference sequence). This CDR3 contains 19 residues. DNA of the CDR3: TGTGCCAGCAGCTTACCACCGTTAGGACAGGGCAAAGGAAGTCAGCCCCAGCATTTT. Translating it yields CASSLPPLGQGKGSQPQHF.

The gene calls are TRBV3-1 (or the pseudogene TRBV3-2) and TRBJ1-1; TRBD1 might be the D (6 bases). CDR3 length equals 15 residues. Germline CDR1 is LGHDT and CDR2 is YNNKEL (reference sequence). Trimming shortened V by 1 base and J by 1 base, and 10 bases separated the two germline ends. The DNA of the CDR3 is TGTGCCAGCAGCCAAGGGGACATAACGAACACTGAAGCTTTCTTT. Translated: CASSQGDITNTEAFF.

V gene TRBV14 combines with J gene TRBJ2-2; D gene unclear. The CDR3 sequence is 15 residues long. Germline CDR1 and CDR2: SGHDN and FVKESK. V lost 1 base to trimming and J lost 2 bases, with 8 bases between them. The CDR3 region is CASSQVRANTGELFF. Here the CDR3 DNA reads TGTGCCAGCAGCCAAGTCCGAGCAAACACCGGGGAGCTGTTTTTT. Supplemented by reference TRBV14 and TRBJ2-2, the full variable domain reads EAGVTQFPSHSVIEKGQTVTLRCDPISGHDNLYWYRRVMGKEIKFLLHFVKESKQDESGMPNNRFLAERTGGTYSTLKVQPAELEDSGVYFCASSQVRANTGELFFGEGSRLTVL.

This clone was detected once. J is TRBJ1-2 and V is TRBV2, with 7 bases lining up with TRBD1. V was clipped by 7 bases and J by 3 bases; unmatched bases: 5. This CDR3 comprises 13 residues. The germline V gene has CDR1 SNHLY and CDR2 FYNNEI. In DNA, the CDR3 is TGTGCCAGCAATATCCAGGGGGACTATGGCTACACCTTC. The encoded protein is CASNIQGDYGYTF.

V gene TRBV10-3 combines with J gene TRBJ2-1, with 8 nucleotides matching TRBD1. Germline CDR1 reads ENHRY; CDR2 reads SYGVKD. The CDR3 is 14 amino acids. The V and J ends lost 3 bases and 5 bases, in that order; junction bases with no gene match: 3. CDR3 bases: TGTGCCATCAGTGACAGGGGGCAGGACAATGAGCAGTTCTTC. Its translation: CAISDRGQDNEQFF.

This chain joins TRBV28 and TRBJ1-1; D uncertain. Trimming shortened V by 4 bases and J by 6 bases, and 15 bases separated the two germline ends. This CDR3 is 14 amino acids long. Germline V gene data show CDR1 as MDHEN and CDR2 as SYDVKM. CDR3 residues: CASSSVPTRAEAFF. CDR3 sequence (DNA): TGTGCCAGCAGTTCCGTTCCCACAAGGGCTGAAGCTTTCTTT.

The DNA for the CDR3 is TGTGCCAGCAGCTATAAGGGGGGCTCACCCCTCCACTTT. It translates to CASSYKGGSPLHF. The rearrangement joins TRBV7-9 to TRBJ1-6; a weak D match, TRBD1 (6 bases). V lost 4 bases, J lost 10 bases, and 11 bases lay in between. The CDR3 runs 13 residues. Germline V CDR1 and CDR2: SEHNR, FQNEAQ (reference sequence). Using reference TRBV7-9 and TRBJ1-6 for the parts outside the CDR3, the full variable domain is DTGVSQNPRHKITKRGQNVTFRCDPISEHNRLYWYRQTLGQGPEFLTYFQNEAQLEKSRLLSDRFSAERPKGSFSTLEIQRTEQGDSAMYLCASSYKGGSPLHFGNGTRLTVT.

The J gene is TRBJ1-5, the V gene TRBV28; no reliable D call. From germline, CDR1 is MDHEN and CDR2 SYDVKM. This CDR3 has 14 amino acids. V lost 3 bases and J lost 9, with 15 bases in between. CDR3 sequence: CASSFAQAQRPQHF. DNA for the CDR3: TGTGCCAGCAGTTTCGCGCAGGCCCAGAGGCCCCAGCATTTT.

The chain's CDR3 is CATGTGNDEQYF. The CDR3 DNA reads TGTGCCACCGGGACAGGGAATGACGAGCAGTACTTC. The rearrangement joins TRBV19 to TRBJ2-7; 9 positions agree with TRBD1. J gave up 5 bases and V 10 bases, and 6 bases lay outside the gene matches. CDR3 size: 12 residues. CDR1 LNHDA and CDR2 SQIVND come from the germline V gene (reference sequence). Filled out from reference TRBV19 and TRBJ2-7, the complete variable domain reads DGGITQSPKYLFRKEGQNVTLSCEQNLNHDAMYWYRQDPGQGLRLIYYSQIVNDFQKGDIAEGYSVSREKKESFPLTVTSAQKNPTAFYLCATGTGNDEQYFGPGTRLTVT.

DNA of the CDR3: TGTGCCAGCTCACCCGACCAAAACACTGAAGCTTTCTTT. Residues: CASSPDQNTEAFF. The chain combines TRBV18 with TRBJ1-1; D unresolved. Deletions cut 3 bases from V and 2 bases from J, with 7 bases between. CDR1 is KGHSH and CDR2 is LQKENI in the germline V gene. The CDR3 totals 13 residues.

The DNA of the CDR3 is TGTGCCATTCGGCAGCAGGGTTTTGACACTGAAGCTTTCTTT. It codes for CAIRQQGFDTEAFF. The chain recombines TRBV6-5 with TRBJ1-1; possibly TRBD1 for D (5 bases). The germline V gene has CDR1 MNHEY and CDR2 SVGAGI. Deletions cut 10 bases from V and 3 bases from J, with 18 bases between. CDR3 size: 14 residues.

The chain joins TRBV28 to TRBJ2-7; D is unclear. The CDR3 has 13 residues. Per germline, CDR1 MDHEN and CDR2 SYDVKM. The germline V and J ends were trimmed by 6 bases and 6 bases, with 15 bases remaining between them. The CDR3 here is CASSEDSPFEQYF. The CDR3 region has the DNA TGTGCCAGCAGCGAAGACTCCCCGTTCGAGCAGTACTTC.

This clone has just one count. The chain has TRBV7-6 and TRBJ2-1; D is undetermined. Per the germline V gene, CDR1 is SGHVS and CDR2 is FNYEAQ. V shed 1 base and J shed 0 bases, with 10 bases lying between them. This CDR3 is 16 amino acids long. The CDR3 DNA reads TGTGCCAGCAGCTTAGTGCGGTTAAGCTCCTACAATGAGCAGTTCTTC. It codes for CASSLVRLSSYNEQFF.

CDR3 DNA: TGTGCCAGCAGCCCCCGCGGGGTGGTAAACACTGAAGCTTTCTTT. Translation gives CASSPRGVVNTEAFF. This rearrangement joins TRBV9 to TRBJ1-1, with D unclear. This CDR3 spans 15 amino acids. Trimming took 4 bases from V and 2 from J, leaving 15 bases between them. CDR1 is SGDLS and CDR2 is YYNGEE in the germline V gene.

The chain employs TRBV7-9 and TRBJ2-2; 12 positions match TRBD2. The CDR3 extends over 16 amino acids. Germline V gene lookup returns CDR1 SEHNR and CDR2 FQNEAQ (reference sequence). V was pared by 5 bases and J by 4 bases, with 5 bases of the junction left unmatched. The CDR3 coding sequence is TGTGCCAGCAGCAGGCCTAGCGGGAGGGCCACCGGGGAGCTGTTTTTT. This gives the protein CASSRPSGRATGELFF.

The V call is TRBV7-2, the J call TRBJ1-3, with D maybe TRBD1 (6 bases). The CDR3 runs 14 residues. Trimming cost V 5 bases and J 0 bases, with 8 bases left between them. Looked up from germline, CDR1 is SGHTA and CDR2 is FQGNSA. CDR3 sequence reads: CASSNRVSGNTIYF. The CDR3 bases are TGTGCCAGCAGCAACAGGGTCTCTGGAAACACCATATATTTT. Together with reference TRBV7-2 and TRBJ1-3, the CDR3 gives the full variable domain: GAGVSQSPSNKVTEKGKDVELRCDPISGHTALYWYRQSLGQGLEFLIYFQGNSAPDKSGLPSDRFSAERTGGSVSTLTIQRTQQEDSAVYLCASSNRVSGNTIYFGEGSWLTVV.

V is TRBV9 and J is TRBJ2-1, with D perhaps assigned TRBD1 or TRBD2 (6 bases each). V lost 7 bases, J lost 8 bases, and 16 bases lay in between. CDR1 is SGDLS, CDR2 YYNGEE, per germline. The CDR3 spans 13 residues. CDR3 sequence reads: CASSGAPWDEQFF. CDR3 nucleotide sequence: TGTGCCAGCTCGGGGGCGCCCTGGGATGAGCAGTTCTTC. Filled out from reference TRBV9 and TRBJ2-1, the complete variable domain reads DSGVTQTPKHLITATGQRVTLRCSPRSGDLSVYWYQQSLDQGLQFLIQYYNGEERAKGNILERFSAQQFPDLHSELNLSSLELGDSALYFCASSGAPWDEQFFGPGTRLTVL.

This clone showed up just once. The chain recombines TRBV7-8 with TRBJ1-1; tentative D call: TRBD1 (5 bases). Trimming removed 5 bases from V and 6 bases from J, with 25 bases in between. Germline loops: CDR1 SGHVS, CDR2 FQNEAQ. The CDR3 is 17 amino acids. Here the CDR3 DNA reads TGTGCCAGCAGCCGAAACGGCGGGAATCGGGGACGGGCTGAAGCTTTCTTT. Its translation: CASSRNGGNRGRAEAFF.

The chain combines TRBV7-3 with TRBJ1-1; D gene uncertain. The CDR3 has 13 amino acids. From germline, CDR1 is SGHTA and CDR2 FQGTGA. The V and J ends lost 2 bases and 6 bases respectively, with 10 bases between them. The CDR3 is CASSLGYGAEAFF. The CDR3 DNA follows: TGTGCCAGCAGCTTAGGGTATGGCGCTGAAGCTTTCTTT.

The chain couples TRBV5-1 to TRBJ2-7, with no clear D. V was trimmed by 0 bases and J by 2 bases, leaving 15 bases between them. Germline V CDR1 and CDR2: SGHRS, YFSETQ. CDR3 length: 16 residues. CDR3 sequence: CASSLAGPVDAYEQYF. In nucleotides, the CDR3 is TGCGCCAGCAGCTTGGCCGGGCCAGTAGATGCCTACGAGCAGTACTTC.

CDR3 protein: CASSQDQGGNQPQHF. CDR3 DNA: TGTGCCAGCAGCCAAGATCAGGGAGGCAATCAGCCCCAGCATTTT. This sequence joins TRBV3-1 (or the pseudogene TRBV3-2) and TRBJ1-5; a weak D match, TRBD1 (5 bases). V lost 0 bases and J 2 bases, leaving 8 bases between the germline ends. The CDR3 covers 15 residues. Looked up from germline, CDR1 is LGHDT and CDR2 is YNNKEL (reference sequence).